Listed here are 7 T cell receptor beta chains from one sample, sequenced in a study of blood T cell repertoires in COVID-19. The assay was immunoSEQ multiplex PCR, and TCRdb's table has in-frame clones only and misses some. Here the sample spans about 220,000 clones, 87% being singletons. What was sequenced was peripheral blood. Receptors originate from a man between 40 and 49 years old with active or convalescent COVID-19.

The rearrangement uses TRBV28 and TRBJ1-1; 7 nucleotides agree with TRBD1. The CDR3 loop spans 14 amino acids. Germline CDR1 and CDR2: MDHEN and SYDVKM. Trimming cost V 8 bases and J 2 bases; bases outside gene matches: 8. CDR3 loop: CASGYRDSNTEAFF. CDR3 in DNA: TGTGCCAGCGGCTACCGGGACAGCAACACTGAAGCTTTCTTT.

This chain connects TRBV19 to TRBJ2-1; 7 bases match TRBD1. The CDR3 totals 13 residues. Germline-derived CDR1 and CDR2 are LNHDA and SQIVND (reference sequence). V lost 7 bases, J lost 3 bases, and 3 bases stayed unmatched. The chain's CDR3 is CASTQGVYNEQFF. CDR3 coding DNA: TGTGCCAGTACCCAGGGGGTCTACAATGAGCAGTTCTTC.

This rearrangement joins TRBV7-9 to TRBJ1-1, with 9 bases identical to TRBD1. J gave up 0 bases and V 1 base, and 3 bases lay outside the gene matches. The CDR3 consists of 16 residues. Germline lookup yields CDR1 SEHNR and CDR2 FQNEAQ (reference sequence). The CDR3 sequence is CASSLGTGALNTEAFF. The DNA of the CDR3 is TGTGCCAGCAGCTTAGGGACAGGGGCCTTGAACACTGAAGCTTTCTTT.

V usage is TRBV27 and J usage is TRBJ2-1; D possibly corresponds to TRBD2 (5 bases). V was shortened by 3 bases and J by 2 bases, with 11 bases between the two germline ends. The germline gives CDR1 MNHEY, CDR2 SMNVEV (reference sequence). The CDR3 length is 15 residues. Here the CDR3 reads CASSFERPAYNEQFF. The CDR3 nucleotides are TGTGCCAGCAGTTTTGAGCGGCCAGCCTACAATGAGCAGTTCTTC.

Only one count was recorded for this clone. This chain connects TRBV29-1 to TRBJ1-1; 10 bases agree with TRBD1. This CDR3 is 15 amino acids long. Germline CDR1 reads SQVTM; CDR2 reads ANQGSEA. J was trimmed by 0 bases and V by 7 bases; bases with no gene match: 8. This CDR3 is CSGGQGWGMNTEAFF. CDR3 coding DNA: TGCAGCGGGGGACAGGGGTGGGGCATGAACACTGAAGCTTTCTTT.

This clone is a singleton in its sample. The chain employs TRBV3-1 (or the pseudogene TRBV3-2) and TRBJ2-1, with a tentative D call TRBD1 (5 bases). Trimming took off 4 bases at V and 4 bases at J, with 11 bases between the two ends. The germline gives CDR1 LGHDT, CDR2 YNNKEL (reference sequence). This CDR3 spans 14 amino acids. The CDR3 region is CASSPLDKYNEQFF. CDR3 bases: TGTGCCAGCAGCCCCTTGGACAAGTACAATGAGCAGTTCTTC.

The chain's CDR3 is CASSLGGTETQYF. In nucleotides, the CDR3 is TGCGCCAGCAGCTTAGGCGGGACGGAGACCCAGTACTTC. The rearrangement links TRBV5-1 to TRBJ2-5; D possibly corresponds to TRBD2 (6 bases). V lost 2 bases and J 5 bases, leaving 10 bases between the germline ends. Germline loops: CDR1 SGHRS, CDR2 YFSETQ. The CDR3 is 13 amino acids.